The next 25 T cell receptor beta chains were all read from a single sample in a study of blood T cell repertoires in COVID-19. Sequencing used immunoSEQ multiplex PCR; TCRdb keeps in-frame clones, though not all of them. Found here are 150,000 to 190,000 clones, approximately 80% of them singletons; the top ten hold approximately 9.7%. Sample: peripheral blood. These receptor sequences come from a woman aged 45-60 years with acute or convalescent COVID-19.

The CDR3 protein is CASSLPLTGSSTDTQYF. The CDR3 coding sequence is TGTGCCAGCAGTTTACCCTTGACAGGGTCTAGCACAGATACGCAGTATTTT. J is TRBJ2-3 and V is TRBV28; 7 bases match TRBD1. The V and J ends lost 2 bases and 0 bases, in that order; junction bases with no gene match: 8. This CDR3 has 17 amino acids. Germline CDR1 MDHEN, CDR2 SYDVKM.

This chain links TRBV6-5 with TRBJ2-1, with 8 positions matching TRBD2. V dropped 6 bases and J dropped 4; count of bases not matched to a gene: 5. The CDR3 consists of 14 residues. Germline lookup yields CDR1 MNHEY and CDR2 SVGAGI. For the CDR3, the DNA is TGTGCCAGCAGCGGGGCGGGGGGATACAATGAGCAGTTCTTC. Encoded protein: CASSGAGGYNEQFF.

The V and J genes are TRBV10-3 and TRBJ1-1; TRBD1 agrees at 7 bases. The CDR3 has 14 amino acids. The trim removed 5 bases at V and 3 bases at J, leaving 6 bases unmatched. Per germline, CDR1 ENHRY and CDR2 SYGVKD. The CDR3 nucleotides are TGTGCCATCAGTTATACAGGGGAGGACACTGAAGCTTTCTTT. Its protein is CAISYTGEDTEAFF.

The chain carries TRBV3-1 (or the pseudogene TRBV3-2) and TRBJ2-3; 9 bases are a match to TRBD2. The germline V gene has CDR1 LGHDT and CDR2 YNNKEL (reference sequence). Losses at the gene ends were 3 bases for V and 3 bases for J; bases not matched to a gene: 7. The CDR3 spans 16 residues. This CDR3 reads CASSQDSGSQTDTQYF. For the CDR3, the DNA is TGTGCCAGCAGCCAGGATAGCGGGAGTCAGACAGATACGCAGTATTTT.

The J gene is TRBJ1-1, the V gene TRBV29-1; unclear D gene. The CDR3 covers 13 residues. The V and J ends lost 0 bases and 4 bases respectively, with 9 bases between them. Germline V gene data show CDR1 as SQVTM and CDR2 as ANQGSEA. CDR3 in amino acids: CSVEDGSGTEAFF. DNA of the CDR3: TGCAGCGTTGAAGACGGTAGTGGCACTGAAGCTTTCTTT.

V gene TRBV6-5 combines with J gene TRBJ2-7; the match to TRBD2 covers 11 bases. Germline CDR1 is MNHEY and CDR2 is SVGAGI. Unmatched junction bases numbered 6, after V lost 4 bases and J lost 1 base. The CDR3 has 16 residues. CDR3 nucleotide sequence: TGTGCCAGCAGTTCTCTAGCGGGGGGCCGTTCCTACGAGCAGTACTTC. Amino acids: CASSSLAGGRSYEQYF.

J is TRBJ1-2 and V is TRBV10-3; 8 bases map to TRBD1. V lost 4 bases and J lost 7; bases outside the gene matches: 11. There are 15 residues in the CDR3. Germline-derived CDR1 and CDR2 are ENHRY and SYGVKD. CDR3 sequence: CAISGETGGLFGYTF. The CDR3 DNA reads TGTGCCATCAGTGGGGAAACAGGGGGGCTTTTTGGCTACACCTTC.

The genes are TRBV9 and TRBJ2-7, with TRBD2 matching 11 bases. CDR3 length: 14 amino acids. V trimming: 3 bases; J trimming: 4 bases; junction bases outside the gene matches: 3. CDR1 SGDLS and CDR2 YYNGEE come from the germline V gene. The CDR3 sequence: CASSAGLAAYEQYF. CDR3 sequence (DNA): TGTGCCAGCAGCGCGGGACTAGCGGCATACGAGCAGTACTTC.

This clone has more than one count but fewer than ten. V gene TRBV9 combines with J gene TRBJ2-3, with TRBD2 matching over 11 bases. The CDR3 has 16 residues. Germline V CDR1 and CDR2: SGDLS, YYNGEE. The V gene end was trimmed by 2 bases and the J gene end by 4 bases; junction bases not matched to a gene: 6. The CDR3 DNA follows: TGTGCCAGCAGCGTGGATAGCGGGAGGGCCCCAGATACGCAGTATTTT. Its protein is CASSVDSGRAPDTQYF.

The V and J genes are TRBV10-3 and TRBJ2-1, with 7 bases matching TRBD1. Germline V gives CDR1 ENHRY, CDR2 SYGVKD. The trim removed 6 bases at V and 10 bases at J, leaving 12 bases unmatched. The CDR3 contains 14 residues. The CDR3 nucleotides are TGTGCCATCAGGGAGACAGGGTCTGGGGCCGAGCAGTTCTTC. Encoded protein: CAIRETGSGAEQFF.

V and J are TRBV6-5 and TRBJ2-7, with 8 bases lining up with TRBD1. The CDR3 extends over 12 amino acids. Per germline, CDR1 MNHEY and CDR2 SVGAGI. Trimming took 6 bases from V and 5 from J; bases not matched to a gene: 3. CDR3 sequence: CASSPTGDEQYF. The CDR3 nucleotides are TGTGCCAGCAGCCCGACAGGGGACGAGCAGTACTTC.

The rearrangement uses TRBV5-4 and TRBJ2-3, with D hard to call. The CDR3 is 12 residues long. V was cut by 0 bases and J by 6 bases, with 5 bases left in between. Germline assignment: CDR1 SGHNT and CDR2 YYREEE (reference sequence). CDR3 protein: CASSLDSDTQYF. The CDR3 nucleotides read TGTGCCAGCAGCTTGGATTCTGATACGCAGTATTTT.

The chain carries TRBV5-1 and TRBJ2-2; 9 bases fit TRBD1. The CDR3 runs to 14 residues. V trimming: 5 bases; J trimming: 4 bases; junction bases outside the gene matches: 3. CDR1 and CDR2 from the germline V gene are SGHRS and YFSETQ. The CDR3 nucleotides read TGCGCCAGCAGTGGGACAGGGCCCACCGGGGAGCTGTTTTTT. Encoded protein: CASSGTGPTGELFF.

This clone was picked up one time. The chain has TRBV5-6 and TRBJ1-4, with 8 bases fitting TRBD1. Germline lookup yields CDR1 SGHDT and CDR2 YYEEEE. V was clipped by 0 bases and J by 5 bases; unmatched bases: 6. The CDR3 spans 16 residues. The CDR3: CASSLGRDRINEKLFF. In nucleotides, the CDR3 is TGTGCCAGCAGCTTGGGCCGGGACAGGATAAATGAAAAACTGTTTTTT.

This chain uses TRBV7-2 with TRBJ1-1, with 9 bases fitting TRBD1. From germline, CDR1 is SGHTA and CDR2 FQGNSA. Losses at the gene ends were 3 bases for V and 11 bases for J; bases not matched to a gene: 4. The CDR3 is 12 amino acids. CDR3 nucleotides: TGTGCCAGCAGCTTTACAGGGGGCCCCGCTTTCTTT. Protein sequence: CASSFTGGPAFF.

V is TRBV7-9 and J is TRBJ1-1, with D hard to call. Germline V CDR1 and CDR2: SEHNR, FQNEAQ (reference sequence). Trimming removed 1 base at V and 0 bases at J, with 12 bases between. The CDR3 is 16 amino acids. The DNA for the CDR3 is TGTGCCAGCAGCTTAGGCGGCAGCTCCATGAACACTGAAGCTTTCTTT. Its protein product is CASSLGGSSMNTEAFF.

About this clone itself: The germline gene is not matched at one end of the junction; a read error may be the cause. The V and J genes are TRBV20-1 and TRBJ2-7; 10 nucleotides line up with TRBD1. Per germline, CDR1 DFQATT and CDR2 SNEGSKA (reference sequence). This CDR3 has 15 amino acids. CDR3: CSASDRQGASNEQYF. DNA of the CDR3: TGCAGTGCTAGTGACCGACAGGGGGCCTCCAACGAGCAGTACTTC.

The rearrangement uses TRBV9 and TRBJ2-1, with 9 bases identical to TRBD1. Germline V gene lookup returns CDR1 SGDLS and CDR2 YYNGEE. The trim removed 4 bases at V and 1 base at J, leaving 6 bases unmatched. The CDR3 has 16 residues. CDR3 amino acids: CASSPRGQGSYNEQFF. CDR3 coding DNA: TGTGCCAGCAGCCCCCGGGGACAGGGATCCTACAATGAGCAGTTCTTC.

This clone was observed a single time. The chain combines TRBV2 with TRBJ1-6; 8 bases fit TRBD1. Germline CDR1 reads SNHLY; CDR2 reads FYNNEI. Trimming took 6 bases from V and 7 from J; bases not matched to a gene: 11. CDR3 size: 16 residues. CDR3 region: CASRNGRTGQNSPLHF. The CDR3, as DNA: TGTGCCAGCAGGAATGGACGGACAGGGCAGAATTCACCCCTCCACTTT.

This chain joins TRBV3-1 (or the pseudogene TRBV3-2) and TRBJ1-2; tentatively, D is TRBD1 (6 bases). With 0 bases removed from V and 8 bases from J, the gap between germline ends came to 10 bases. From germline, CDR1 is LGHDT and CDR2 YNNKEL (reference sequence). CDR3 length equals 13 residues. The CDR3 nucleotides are TGTGCCAGCAGCCAAGACGCGGGGGCCGGCTACACCTTC. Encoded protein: CASSQDAGAGYTF.

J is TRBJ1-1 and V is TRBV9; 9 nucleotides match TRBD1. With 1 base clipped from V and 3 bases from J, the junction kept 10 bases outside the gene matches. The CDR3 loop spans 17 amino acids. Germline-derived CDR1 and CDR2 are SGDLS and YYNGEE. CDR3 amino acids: CASSVSGDRVLDTEAFF. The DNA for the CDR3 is TGTGCCAGCAGCGTATCGGGGGACAGGGTGCTGGACACTGAAGCTTTCTTT. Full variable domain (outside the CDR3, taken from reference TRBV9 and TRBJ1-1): DSGVTQTPKHLITATGQRVTLRCSPRSGDLSVYWYQQSLDQGLQFLIQYYNGEERAKGNILERFSAQQFPDLHSELNLSSLELGDSALYFCASSVSGDRVLDTEAFFGQGTRLTVV.

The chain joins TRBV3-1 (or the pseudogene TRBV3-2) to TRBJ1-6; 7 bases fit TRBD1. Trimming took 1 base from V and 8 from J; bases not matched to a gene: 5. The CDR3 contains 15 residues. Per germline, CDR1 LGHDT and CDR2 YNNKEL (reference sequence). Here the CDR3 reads CASSQGTGVYSPLHF. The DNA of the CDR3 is TGTGCCAGCAGCCAAGGAACAGGGGTATATTCACCCCTCCACTTT.

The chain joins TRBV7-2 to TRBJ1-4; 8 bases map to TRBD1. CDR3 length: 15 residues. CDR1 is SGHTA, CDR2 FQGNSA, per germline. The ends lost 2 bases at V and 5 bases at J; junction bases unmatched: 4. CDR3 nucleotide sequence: TGTGCCAGCAGCTTATCCCAGGGGGCGAATGAAAAACTGTTTTTT. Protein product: CASSLSQGANEKLFF.

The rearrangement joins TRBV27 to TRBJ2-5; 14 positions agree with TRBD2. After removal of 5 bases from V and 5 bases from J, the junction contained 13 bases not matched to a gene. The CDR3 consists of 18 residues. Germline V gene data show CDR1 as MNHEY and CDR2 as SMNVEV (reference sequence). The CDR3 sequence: CASSGTGTSGSRWETQYF. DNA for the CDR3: TGTGCCAGCAGTGGAACCGGGACTAGCGGGAGTAGGTGGGAGACCCAGTACTTC.

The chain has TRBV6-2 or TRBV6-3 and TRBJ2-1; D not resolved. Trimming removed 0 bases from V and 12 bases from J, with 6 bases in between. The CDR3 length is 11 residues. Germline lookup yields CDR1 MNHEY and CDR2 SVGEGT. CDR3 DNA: TGTGCCAGCAGTTACTCGGGCGCGCAGTTCTTC. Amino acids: CASSYSGAQFF.